This is a list of T cell receptor beta chains from one sample in a study of CD8 T cells in ankylosing spondylitis. Each CDR3 protein is one row after TCRdb ran MiXCR on the 5' RACE reads. The sample carries roughly 350,000 distinct CDR3 sequences, 6.5% to 10% recorded once. Sequenced material: blood, either unsorted or a sorted T cell fraction (not recorded which). Receptors originate from a male donor with ankylosing spondylitis. The CDR3 runs from the conserved cysteine through the conserved F or W. Clone size is shown for a subset of rows, as once, few, many or a class of expanded clone.

>TRBJ2-7|TRBV12-3/TRBV12-4|15|few
CASSLGGDRGFEQYF
>TRBJ2-5|TRBV7-2|13|NA
CASSFTAVETQYF
>TRBJ1-1|TRBV7-3|14|NA
CASSGGVGTRGAFF
>TRBJ2-4|TRBV4-2|15|many
CASSQVGGGENIQYF
>TRBJ1-5|TRBV5-5|18|few
CASSLGVQDNYSNQPQHF
>TRBJ1-6|TRBV5-1|16|NA
CASSLFRNSYNSPLHF
>TRBJ1-2|TRBV20-1|16|NA
CSASQDRGGRNYGYTF
>TRBJ1-4|TRBV5-5|16|many
CASSPAPSGGDEKLFF
>TRBJ2-7|TRBV7-2|14|many
CASSLARGPREQYF
>TRBJ2-1|TRBV9|18|few
CASSPIWLAGREGNEQFF
>TRBJ1-3|TRBV6-1|13|few
CASRQDAGNTIYF
>TRBJ2-7|TRBV20-1|12|NA
CSARFSRYEQYF
>TRBJ2-7|TRBV5-1|14|few
CASREQGSSYEQYF